Listed below are T cell receptor beta chains from one sample, sequenced in a study of cytomegalovirus exposure and HLA in healthy donors. Clones were sequenced by immunoSEQ multiplex PCR, and TCRdb holds only the in-frame ones, with some missing. The table records roughly 250,000 clones, roughly 81% of them present only once. Sequencing input: PBMCs. The receptors come from a woman between 40 and 55 years old in good health and CMV-seropositive. CDR3s include the opening cysteine and the closing phenylalanine or tryptophan. Fields, in order: J gene, V gene, D gene, CDR3 length, clone size, CDR3 DNA, CDR3 protein. A D gene is named only where the DNA matches it firmly. Part of the rows lack a size; the others show once, few, many or a class for expanded clones.

TRBJ1-1,TRBV7-2,TRBD1,14,-,TGTGCCAGCAGCCCGGGGGACAGGCCTGGTGAAGCTTTCTTT,CASSPGDRPGEAFF
TRBJ1-1,TRBV4-3,-,15,-,TGCGCCAGCAGCCATGACACCTCAGAGAACACTGAAGCTTTCTTT,CASSHDTSENTEAFF
TRBJ2-5,TRBV27,-,14,-,TGTGCCAGCAGTTTACAGGGTATCGGAGAGACCCAGTACTTC,CASSLQGIGETQYF
TRBJ1-5,TRBV7-2,-,15,-,TGTGCCAGCAGCTTAGTAACGTCAGGGGATCAGCCCCAGCATTTT,CASSLVTSGDQPQHF
TRBJ1-1,TRBV5-8,TRBD1,14,-,TGTGCCAGCACCACCGGGACAGCGAACACTGAAGCTTTCTTT,CASTTGTANTEAFF
TRBJ2-7,TRBV6-5,-,12,-,TGTGCCAGCAGTTCCGCCAAGTACGAGCAGTACTTC,CASSSAKYEQYF
TRBJ2-6,TRBV30,-,16,once,TGTGCCTGGGGACTCTCACCCTCGTCTGGGGCCAACGTCCTGACTTTC,CAWGLSPSSGANVLTF
TRBJ1-4,TRBV4-1,-,15,-,TGCGCCAGCAGCCAAGATTCCCAGGGTGGTGAAAAACTGTTTTTT,CASSQDSQGGEKLFF
TRBJ2-7,TRBV6-5,TRBD2,13,-,TGTGCCAGCAGTTCCGGGGGGGTGGGCGAGCAGTACTTC,CASSSGGVGEQYF
TRBJ1-5,TRBV28,-,14,-,TGTGCCAGCAGTCCTCCGGGACTCTTTGCGGGCCAGCATTTT,CASSPPGLFAGQHF
TRBJ2-7,TRBV4-1,-,13,-,TGCGCCAGCAGCGGCGCTAGCGCCTACGAGCAGTACTTC,CASSGASAYEQYF
TRBJ1-1,TRBV19,-,13,few,TGTGCCTCGGGGGTCGACTTGAACACTGAAGCTTTCTTT,CASGVDLNTEAFF
TRBJ1-5,TRBV19,-,16,-,TGTGCCAGTAGTGCCATGGAGACAGTCCTGAATCAGCCCCAGCATTTT,CASSAMETVLNQPQHF
TRBJ2-3,TRBV9,-,17,-,TGTGCCAGCAGCCTCCGGAATGGGGGCCTGGGCACAGATACGCAGTATTTT,CASSLRNGGLGTDTQYF
TRBJ2-5,TRBV11-3,TRBD2,16,-,TGTGCCAGCAGCCCGCAAGGACTAGCGCTTCAAGAGACCCAGTACTTC,CASSPQGLALQETQYF